The text below deals with one TCR beta chain. The CDR3 length is 14 residues. Trimming removed 7 bases at V and 5 bases at J, with 18 bases between. CDR1 SGHRS and CDR2 YFSETQ come from the germline V gene. This entry is derived from a study of control samples from healthy donors and cancer patients. TCRdb's table, derived via immunoSEQ multiplex PCR, lists solely in-frame clones and lacks some. This sample has 160,000 or so clones, with approximately 94% found just once. This sequence was found in a woman aged 40 to 55 in good health. The V and J genes are TRBV5-1 and TRBJ1-1, with D tentatively TRBD1 (6 bases). The sequenced sample was blood. As DNA, the CDR3 is TGCGCCAGCTTAAAATCAGGGGCGACGACTGAAGCTTTCTTT. This translates into CASLKSGATTEAFF.